The present T cell receptor beta chain was sequenced within a study of T cells after yellow fever vaccination. Each CDR3 protein gets one entry after TCRdb re-called the 5' RACE reads with MiXCR. The repertoire holds approximately 300,000 distinct CDR3 sequences, with 6.8% as singletons. CDR1 LGHNA and CDR2 YNFKEQ come from the germline V gene. The trim removed 4 bases at V and 0 bases at J, leaving 6 bases unmatched. The CDR3 runs 19 residues. The receptor comes from a man younger than 30 who received the YFV17D yellow fever vaccine. V is TRBV4-2 and J is TRBJ2-1; 16 bases are a match to TRBD2. This material consisted of PBMCs, taken around 45 days after the first yellow fever vaccination. The CDR3 DNA is TGTGCCAGCAGCCGATCCGGGACTAGCGGGGGGGGCTCCTACAATGAGCAGTTCTTC. Residues: CASSRSGTSGGGSYNEQFF.